This is a list of T cell receptor beta chains from one sample in a study of glioma-infiltrating T cells after dendritic cell vaccination. Libraries were prepared by immunoSEQ multiplex PCR; TCRdb keeps only in-frame clonotypes and omits some of them. This sample has about 76,000 clones; roughly 84% occur once, and the top ten carry about 2.2%. The material sequenced was blood, taken after dendritic cell vaccination. These receptors all come from a human donor with glioblastoma. The CDR3 runs from the conserved cysteine through the conserved F or W. D genes are given only for firm matches. Clone size is not always given. Where it is, it says once, few, many or a class for expanded clones.

TRBJ1-4	-	-	TRBV5-1	CASSLGQSNEKLFF	TGCGCCAGCAGCTTGGGGCAGTCTAATGAAAAACTGTTTTTT
TRBJ2-5	few	-	TRBV19	CASSMRFGGEETQYF	TGTGCCAGTAGCATGCGGTTCGGAGGGGAAGAGACCCAGTACTTC
TRBJ1-2	-	TRBD1	TRBV7-6	CASSPGQGMEGYTF	TGTGCCAGCAGCCCGGGACAGGGGATGGAGGGCTACACCTTC
TRBJ2-3	-	TRBD2	TRBV5-6	CASSLAPGLAVTDTQYF	TGTGCCAGCAGCTTGGCCCCCGGACTAGCGGTCACAGATACGCAGTATTTT
TRBJ2-1	-	-	TRBV11-3	CASSFRGRTNNEQFF	TGTGCCAGCAGCTTCAGGGGAAGGACGAACAATGAGCAGTTCTTC
TRBJ1-6	few	TRBD1	TRBV5-6	CASSLTTGGISPLHF	TGTGCCAGCAGCTTGACGACAGGGGGTATTTCACCCCTCCACTTT
TRBJ2-5	-	-	TRBV19	CASSTSGKGRETQYF	TGTGCCAGTAGTACCTCCGGAAAGGGGAGGGAGACCCAGTACTTC
TRBJ1-2	-	-	TRBV6-5	CASSYSSTSGYTF	TGTGCCAGCAGTTACTCGTCGACAAGCGGCTACACCTTC
TRBJ1-4	-	-	TRBV5-8	CASTKDFRREKLFF	TGTGCCAGCACCAAGGACTTCCGAAGGGAAAAACTGTTTTTT
TRBJ2-2	-	-	TRBV5-1	CASSFDGRGTGELFF	TGCGCCAGCAGCTTTGATGGCCGGGGCACCGGGGAGCTGTTTTTT
TRBJ1-5	-	-	TRBV27	CASREDGGPGTIGQPQHF	TGTGCCAGCAGAGAGGACGGTGGGCCAGGGACTATCGGTCAGCCCCAGCATTTT
TRBJ2-7	-	TRBD1	TRBV30	CAWRGTGGYEQYF	TGTGCCTGGAGAGGGACAGGGGGATACGAGCAGTACTTC
TRBJ2-3	once	TRBD2	TRBV5-4	CASSGIAGDITDTQYF	TGTGCCAGCAGCGGTATAGCGGGGGACATCACAGATACGCAGTATTTT
TRBJ2-1	-	-	TRBV4-2	CASSQDGIGRFSNEQFF	TGTGCCAGCAGCCAAGATGGGATTGGGAGGTTTTCGAATGAGCAGTTCTTC
TRBJ2-2	-	TRBD1	TRBV5-6	CASSQGGQGVPTGELFF	TGTGCCAGCAGCCAAGGGGGACAGGGGGTTCCAACCGGGGAGCTGTTTTTT
TRBJ1-5	few	-	TRBV6-1	CASIGGVGQPQHF	TGTGCCAGCATAGGGGGGGTGGGACAGCCCCAGCATTTT
TRBJ2-7	-	-	TRBV6-5	CAGRGWEGEQYF	TGTGCCGGGAGGGGGTGGGAAGGGGAGCAGTACTTC
TRBJ2-2	-	-	TRBV19	CASRQGLTGELFF	TGTGCCAGTAGACAGGGATTGACCGGGGAGCTGTTTTTT
TRBJ1-5	once	-	TRBV6-1	CASSDIQGSNQPQHF	TGTGCCAGCAGTGACATACAGGGTAGCAATCAGCCCCAGCATTTT
TRBJ2-3	-	TRBD2	TRBV2	CASRVTGTSGDTQYF	TGTGCCAGCAGGGTAACCGGGACTAGTGGAGATACGCAGTATTTT
TRBJ1-2	once	TRBD1	TRBV28	CASRSPGQGLGGYTF	TGTGCCAGCAGAAGCCCGGGACAGGGTCTCGGTGGCTACACCTTC
TRBJ1-6	-	-	TRBV7-8	CASSLGPGALGSPLHF	TGTGCCAGCAGCTTAGGACCAGGGGCACTTGGGTCACCCCTCCACTTT
TRBJ2-7	once	-	TRBV18	CASSPGTDYEQYF	TGTGCCAGCTCACCAGGTACAGACTACGAGCAGTACTTC
TRBJ2-2	-	-	TRBV10-1	CASSDGLRELFF	TGCGCCAGCAGTGACGGTTTGAGGGAGCTGTTTTTT
TRBJ2-5	-	TRBD1	TRBV7-2	CASSSGDSWETQYF	TGTGCCAGCAGCTCAGGGGACAGTTGGGAGACCCAGTACTTC
TRBJ2-5	-	TRBD2	TRBV11-3	CASSLGWGAGGETQYF	TGTGCCAGCAGCTTAGGTTGGGGAGCGGGAGGTGAGACCCAGTACTTC
TRBJ2-5	-	TRBD1	TRBV7-8	CASSLPRQGEETQYF	TGTGCCAGCAGCTTACCCCGACAGGGGGAAGAGACCCAGTACTTC
TRBJ2-5	-	TRBD2	TRBV6-5	CASSYLGLQRETQYF	TGTGCCAGCAGTTACCTGGGACTACAGAGGGAGACCCAGTACTTC
TRBJ1-2	-	TRBD1	TRBV6-1	CASSERWDRGWDGYTF	TGTGCCAGCAGTGAACGGTGGGACAGGGGATGGGATGGCTACACCTTC
TRBJ2-7	-	TRBD2	TRBV11-2	CASSLWREGTYEQYF	TGTGCCAGCAGCTTATGGCGGGAGGGGACCTACGAGCAGTACTTC
TRBJ2-2	few	-	TRBV30	CAWSVLGGGELFF	TGTGCCTGGAGTGTACTCGGCGGCGGGGAGCTGTTTTTT
TRBJ2-1	-	-	TRBV6-4	CASSASGGGNEQFF	TGTGCCAGCAGTGCCTCAGGGGGGGGCAATGAGCAGTTCTTC
TRBJ1-5	few	-	TRBV19	CASSIGRNGGVNNQPQHF	TGTGCCAGTAGTATAGGCCGAAACGGCGGGGTCAACAATCAGCCCCAGCATTTT
TRBJ1-1	-	-	TRBV15	CATSPRGRAEAFF	TGTGCCACCAGCCCGCGGGGCAGGGCTGAAGCTTTCTTT
TRBJ2-3	-	TRBD1	TRBV5-1	CASSLRPRTGGPDTQYF	TGCGCCAGCAGCTTGCGCCCGAGGACAGGGGGGCCAGATACGCAGTATTTT
TRBJ1-5	few	TRBD1	TRBV6-1	CASSRGQGVGQPQHF	TGTGCCAGCAGTAGGGGACAGGGGGTTGGTCAGCCCCAGCATTTT